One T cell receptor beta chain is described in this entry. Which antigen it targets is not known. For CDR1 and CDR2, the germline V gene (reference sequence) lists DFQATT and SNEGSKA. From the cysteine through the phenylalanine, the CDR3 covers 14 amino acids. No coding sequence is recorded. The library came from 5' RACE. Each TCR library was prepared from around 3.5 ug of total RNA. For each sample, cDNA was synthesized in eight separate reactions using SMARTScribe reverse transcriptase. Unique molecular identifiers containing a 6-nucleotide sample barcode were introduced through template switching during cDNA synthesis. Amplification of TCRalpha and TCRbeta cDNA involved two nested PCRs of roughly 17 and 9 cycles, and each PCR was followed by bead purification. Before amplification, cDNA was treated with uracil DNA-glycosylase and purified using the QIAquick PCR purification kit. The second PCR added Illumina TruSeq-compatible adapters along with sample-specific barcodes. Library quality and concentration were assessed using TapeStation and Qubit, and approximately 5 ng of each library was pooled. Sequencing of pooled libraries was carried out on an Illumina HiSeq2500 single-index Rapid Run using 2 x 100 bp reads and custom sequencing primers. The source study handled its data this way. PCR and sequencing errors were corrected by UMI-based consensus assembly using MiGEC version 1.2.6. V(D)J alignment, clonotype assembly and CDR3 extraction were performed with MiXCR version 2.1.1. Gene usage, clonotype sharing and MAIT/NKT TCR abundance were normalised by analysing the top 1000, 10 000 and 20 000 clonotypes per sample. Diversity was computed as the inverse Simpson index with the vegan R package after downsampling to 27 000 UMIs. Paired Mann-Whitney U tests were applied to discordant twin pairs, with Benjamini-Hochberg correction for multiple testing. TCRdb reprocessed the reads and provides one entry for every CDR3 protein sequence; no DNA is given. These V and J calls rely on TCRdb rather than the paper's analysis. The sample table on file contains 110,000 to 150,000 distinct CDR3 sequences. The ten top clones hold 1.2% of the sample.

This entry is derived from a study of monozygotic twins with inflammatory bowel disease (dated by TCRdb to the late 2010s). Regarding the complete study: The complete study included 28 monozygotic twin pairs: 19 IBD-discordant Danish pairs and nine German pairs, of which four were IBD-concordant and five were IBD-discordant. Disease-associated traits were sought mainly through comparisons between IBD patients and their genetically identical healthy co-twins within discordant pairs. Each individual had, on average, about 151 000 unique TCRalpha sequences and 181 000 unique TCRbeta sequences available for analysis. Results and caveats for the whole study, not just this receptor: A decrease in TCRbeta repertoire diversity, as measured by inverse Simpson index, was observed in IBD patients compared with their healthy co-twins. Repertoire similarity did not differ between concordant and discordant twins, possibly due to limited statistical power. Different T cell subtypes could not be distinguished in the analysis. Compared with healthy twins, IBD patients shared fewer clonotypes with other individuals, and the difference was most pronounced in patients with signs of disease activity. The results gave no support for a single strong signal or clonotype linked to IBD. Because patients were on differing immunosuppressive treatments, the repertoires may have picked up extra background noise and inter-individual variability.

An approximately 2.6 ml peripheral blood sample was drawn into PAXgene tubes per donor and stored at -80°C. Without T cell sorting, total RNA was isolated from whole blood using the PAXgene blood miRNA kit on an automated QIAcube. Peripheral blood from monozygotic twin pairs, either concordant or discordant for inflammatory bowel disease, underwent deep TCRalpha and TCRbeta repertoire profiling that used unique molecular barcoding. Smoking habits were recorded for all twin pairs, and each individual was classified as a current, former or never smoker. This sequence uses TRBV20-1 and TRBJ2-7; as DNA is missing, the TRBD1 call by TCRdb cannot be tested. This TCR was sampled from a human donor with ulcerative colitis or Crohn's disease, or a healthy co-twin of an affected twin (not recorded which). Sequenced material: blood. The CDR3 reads CSATQTGMGTGQYF.